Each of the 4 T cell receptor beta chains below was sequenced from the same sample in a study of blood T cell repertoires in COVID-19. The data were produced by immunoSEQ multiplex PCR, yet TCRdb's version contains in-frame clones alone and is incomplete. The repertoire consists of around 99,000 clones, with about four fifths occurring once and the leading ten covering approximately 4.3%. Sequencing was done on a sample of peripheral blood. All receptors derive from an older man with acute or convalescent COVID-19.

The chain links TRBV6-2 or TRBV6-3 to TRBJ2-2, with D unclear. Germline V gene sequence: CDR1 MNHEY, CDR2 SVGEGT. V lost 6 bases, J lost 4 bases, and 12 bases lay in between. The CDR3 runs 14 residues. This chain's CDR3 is CASSRGSATGELFF. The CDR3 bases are TGTGCCAGCAGCCGCGGTTCGGCCACCGGGGAGCTGTTTTTT.

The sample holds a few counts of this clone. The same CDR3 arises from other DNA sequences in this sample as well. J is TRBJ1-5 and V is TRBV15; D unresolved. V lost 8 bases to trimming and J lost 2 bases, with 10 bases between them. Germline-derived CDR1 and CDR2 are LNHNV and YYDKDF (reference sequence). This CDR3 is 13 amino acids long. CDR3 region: CATGVRGNQPQHF. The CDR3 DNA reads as TGTGCCACCGGAGTGCGTGGCAATCAGCCCCAGCATTTT.

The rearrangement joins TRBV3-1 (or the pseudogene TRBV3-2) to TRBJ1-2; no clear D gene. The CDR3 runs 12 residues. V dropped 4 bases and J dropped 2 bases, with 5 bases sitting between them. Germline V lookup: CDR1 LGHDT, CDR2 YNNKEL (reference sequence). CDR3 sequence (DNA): TGTGCCAGCAGCCGCCAGAACTATGGCTACACCTTC. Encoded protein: CASSRQNYGYTF.

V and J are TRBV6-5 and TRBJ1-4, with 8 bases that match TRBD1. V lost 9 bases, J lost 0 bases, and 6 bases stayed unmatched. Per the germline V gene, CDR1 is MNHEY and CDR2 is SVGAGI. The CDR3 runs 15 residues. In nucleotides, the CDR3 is TGTGCCAGTTCGGGACAGGTAACAACTAATGAAAAACTGTTTTTT. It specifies CASSGQVTTNEKLFF.